The clone carrying this TCR beta chain was recorded once. Original processing notes: Reference gene primer amplification gave estimated nucleated cell counts. The protocol was immunoSEQ multiplex PCR, while the TCRdb copy is restricted to in-frame clones and leaves out a portion. The DNA was the basis for D and trimming; V, J and clone size are from that table. The data contain approximately 170,000 clones, 75% to 90% of them singletons. V dropped 2 bases and J dropped 4 bases, with 8 bases sitting between them. The CDR3 is made up of 13 amino acids. Germline values: CDR1 LGHDT, CDR2 YNNKEL (reference sequence). The data were obtained in a study of blood T cell repertoires in COVID-19. Study background: Acute-phase and convalescent COVID-19 samples originated in the United States, Italy and Spain. Sources were T cells, B-cell-depleted T cells, or PBMCs; the material itself was cDNA or gDNA.

The sample comprised peripheral blood. The chain has TRBV3-1 (or the pseudogene TRBV3-2) and TRBJ1-2; D unresolved. This TCR derives from a man aged 25-40 years with acute or convalescent COVID-19. Here the CDR3 reads CASSQPLAYGYTF. DNA of the CDR3: TGTGCCAGCAGCCAACCCCTAGCCTATGGCTACACCTTC.